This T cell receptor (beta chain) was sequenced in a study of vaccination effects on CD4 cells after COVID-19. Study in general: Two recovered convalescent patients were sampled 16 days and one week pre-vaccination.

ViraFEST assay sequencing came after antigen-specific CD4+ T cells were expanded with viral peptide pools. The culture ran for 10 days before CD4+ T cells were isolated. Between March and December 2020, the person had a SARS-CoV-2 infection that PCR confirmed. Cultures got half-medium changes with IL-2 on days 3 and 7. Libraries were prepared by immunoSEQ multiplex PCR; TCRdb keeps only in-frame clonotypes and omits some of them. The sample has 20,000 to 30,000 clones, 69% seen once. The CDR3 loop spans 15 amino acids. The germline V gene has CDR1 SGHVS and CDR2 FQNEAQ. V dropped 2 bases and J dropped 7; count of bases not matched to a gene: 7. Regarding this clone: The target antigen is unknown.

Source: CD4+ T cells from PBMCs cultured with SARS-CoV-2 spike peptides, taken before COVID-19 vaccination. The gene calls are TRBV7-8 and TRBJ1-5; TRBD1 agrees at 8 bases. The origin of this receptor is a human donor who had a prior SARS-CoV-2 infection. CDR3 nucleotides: TGTGCCAGCAGCTTATCCGGACAGGGTGGACAGCCCCAGCATTTT. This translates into CASSLSGQGGQPQHF.